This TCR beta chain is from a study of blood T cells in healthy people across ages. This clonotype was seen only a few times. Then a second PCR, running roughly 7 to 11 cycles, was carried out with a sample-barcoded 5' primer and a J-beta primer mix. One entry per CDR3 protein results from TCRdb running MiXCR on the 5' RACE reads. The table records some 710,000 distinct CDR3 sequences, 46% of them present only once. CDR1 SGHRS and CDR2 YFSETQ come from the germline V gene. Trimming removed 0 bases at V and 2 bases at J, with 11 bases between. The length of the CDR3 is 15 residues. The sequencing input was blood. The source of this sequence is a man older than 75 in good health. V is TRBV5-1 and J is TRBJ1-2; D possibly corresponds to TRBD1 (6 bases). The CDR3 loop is CASSLGAGENYGYTF. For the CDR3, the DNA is TGCGCCAGCAGCTTGGGGGCAGGGGAGAACTATGGCTACACCTTC.